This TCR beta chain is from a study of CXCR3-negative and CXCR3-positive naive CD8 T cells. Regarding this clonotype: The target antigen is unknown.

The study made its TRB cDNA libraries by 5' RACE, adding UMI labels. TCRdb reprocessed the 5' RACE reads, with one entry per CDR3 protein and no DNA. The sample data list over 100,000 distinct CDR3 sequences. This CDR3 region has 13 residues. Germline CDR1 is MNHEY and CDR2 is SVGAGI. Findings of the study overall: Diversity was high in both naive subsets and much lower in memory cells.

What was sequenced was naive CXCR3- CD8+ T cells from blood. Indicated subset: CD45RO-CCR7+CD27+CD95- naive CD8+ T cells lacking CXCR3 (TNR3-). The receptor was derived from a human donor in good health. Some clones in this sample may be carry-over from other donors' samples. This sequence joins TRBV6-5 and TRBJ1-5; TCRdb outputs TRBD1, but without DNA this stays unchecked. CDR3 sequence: CASPGERGQPQHF.